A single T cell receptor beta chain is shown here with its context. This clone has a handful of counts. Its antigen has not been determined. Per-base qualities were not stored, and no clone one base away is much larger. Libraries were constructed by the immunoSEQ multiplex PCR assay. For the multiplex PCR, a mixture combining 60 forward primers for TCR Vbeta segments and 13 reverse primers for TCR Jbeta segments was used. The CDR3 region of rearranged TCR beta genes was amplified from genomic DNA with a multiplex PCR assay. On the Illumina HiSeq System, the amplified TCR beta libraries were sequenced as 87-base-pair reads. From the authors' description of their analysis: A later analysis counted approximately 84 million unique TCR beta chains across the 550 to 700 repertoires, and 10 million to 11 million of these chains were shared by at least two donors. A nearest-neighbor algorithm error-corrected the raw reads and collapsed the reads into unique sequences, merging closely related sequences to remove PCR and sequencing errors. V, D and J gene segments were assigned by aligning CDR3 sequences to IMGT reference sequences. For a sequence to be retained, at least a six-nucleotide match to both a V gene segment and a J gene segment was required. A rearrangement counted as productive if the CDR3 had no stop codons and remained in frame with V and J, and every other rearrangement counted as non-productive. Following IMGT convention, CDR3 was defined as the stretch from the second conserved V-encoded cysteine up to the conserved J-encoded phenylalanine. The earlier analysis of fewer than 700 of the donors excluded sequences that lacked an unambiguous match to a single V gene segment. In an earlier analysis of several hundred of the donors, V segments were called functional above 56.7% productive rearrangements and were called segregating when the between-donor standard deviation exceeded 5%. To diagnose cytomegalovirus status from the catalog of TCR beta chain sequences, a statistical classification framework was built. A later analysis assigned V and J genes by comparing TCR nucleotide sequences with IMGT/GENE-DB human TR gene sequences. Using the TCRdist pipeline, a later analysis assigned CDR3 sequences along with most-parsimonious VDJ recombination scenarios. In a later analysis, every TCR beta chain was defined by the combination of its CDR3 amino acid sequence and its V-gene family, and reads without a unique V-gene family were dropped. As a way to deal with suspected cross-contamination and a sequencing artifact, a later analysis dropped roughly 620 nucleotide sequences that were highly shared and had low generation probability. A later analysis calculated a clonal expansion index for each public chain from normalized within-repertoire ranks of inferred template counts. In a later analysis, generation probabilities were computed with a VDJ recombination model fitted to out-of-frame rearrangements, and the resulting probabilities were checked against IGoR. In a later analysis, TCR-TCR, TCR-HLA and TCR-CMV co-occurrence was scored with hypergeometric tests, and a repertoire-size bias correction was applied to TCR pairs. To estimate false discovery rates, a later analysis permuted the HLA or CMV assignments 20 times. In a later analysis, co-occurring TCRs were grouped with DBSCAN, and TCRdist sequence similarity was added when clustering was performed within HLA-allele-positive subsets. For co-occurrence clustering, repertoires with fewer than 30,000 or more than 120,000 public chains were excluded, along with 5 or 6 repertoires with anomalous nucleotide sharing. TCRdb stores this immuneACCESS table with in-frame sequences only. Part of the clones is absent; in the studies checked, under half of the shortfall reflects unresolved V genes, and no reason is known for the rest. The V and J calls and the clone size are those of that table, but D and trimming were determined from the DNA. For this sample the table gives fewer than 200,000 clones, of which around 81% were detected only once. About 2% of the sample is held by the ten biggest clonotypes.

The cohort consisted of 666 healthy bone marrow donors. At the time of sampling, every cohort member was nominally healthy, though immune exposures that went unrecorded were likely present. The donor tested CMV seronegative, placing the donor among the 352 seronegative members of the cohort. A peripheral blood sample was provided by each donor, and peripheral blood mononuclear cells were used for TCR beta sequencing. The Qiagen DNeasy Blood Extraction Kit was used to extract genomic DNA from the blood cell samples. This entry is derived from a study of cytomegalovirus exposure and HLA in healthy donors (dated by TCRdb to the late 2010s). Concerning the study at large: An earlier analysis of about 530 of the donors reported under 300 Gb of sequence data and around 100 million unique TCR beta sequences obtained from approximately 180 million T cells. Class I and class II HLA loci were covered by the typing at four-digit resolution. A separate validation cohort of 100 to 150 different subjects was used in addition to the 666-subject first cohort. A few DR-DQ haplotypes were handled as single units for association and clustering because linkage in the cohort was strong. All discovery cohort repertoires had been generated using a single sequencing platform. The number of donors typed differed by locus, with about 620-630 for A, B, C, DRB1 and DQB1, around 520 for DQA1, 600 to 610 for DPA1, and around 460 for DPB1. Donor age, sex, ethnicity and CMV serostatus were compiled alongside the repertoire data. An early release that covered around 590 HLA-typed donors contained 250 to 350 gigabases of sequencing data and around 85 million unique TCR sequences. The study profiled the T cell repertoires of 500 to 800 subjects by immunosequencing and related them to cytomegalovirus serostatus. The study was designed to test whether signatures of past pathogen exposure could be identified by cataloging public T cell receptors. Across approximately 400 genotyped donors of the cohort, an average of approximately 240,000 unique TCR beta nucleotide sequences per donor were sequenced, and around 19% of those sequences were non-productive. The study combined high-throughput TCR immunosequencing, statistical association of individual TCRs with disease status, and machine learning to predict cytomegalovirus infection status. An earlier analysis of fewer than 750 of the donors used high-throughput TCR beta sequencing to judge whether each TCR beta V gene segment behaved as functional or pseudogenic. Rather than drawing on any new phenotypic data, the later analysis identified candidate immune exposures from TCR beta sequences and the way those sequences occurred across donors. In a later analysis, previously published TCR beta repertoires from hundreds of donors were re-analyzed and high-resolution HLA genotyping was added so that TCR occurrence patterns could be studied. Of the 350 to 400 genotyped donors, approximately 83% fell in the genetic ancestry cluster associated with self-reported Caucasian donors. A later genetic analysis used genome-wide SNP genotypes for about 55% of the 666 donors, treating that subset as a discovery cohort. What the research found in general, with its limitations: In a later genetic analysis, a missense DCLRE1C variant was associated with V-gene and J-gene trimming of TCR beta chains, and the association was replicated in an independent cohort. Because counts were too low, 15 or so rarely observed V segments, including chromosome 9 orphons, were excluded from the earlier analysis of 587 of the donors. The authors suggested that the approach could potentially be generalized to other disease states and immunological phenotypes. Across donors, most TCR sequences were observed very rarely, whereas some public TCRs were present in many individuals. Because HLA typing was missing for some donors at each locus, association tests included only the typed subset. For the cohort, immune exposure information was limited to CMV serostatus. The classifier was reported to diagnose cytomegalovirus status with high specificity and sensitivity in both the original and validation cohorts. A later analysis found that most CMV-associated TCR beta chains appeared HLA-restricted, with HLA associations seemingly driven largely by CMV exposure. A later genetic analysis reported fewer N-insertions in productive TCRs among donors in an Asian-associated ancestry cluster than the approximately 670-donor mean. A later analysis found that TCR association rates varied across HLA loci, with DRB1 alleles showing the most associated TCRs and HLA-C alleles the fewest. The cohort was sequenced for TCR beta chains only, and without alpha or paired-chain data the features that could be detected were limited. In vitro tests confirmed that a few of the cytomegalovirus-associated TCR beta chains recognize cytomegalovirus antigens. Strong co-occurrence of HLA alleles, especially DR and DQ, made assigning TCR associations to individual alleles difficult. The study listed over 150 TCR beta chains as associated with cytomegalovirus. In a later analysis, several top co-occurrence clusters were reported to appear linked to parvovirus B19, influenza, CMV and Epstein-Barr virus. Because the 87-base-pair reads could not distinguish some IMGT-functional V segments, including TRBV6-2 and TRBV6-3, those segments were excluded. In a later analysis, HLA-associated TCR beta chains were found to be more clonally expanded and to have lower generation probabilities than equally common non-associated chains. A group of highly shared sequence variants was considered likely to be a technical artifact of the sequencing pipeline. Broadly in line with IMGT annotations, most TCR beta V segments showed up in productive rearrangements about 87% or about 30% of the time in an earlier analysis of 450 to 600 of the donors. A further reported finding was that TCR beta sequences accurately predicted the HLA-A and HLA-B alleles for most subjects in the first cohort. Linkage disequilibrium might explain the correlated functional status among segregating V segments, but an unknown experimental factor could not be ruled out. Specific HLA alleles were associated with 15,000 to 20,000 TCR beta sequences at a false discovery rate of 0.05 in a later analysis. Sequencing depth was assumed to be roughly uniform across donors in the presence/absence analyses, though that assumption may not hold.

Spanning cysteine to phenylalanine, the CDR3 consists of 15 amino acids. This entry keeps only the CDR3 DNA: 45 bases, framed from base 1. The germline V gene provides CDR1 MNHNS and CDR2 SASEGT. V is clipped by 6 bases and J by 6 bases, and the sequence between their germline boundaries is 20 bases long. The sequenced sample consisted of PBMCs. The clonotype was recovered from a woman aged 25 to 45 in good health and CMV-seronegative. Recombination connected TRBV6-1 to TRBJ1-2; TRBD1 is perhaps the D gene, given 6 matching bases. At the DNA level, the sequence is TGTGCCAGCAGGAAGGGGGAGGGAAGCATCGATGGCTACACCTTC. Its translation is CASRKGEGSIDGYTF.